The 8 T cell receptor beta chains below all came from one sample that was sequenced in a study of cytomegalovirus exposure and HLA in healthy donors. Researchers ran the PCR with 60 Vbeta and 13 Jbeta primers. Clones were sequenced by immunoSEQ multiplex PCR, and TCRdb holds only the in-frame ones, with some missing. The table lists some 190,000 clones, about 85% of them singletons. The sample comprised PBMCs. The receptors come from a girl aged 10 to 17 in good health and CMV-seropositive.

The CDR3 protein is CASWGQEGGYTF. The CDR3 DNA is TGTGCCTCGTGGGGACAGGAGGGCGGCTACACCTTC. The V and J genes are TRBV19 and TRBJ1-2, with TRBD1 identical over 8 bases. V lost 11 bases, J lost 8 bases, and 10 bases stayed unmatched. Germline values: CDR1 LNHDA, CDR2 SQIVND (reference sequence). This CDR3 region has 12 residues.

J is TRBJ2-3 and V is TRBV7-6; maybe TRBD2 (6 bases). V lost 5 bases and J lost 7, with 10 bases in between. CDR1 and CDR2 (germline): SGHVS, FNYEAQ. The CDR3 consists of 12 residues. The CDR3 sequence: CASSPGGNTQYF. CDR3 nucleotide sequence: TGTGCCAGCAGCCCGGGCGGGAATACGCAGTATTTT.

This rearrangement joins TRBV5-6 to TRBJ1-1; D might be TRBD1 (5 bases). The CDR3 is 13 residues long. Trimming left V 4 bases short and J 8 bases short, with 15 bases between. Germline CDR1 is SGHDT and CDR2 is YYEEEE. The CDR3 reads CASSLGVTWEAFF. CDR3 bases: TGTGCCAGCAGCCTAGGGGTAACTTGGGAAGCTTTCTTT.

This chain links TRBV7-2 with TRBJ1-1; the D is unclear. The CDR3 extends over 14 amino acids. Germline lookup yields CDR1 SGHTA and CDR2 FQGNSA. Trimming took off 3 bases at V and 0 bases at J, with 8 bases between the two ends. CDR3 nucleotides: TGTGCCAGCAGCTTTGTGGGCATGAACACTGAAGCTTTCTTT. This encodes CASSFVGMNTEAFF.

This clone appeared a single time. This rearrangement joins TRBV30 to TRBJ2-7; D unclear. The CDR3 runs 16 residues. The germline gives CDR1 GTSNPN, CDR2 SVGIG (reference sequence). Trimming pared 1 base from V and 2 bases from J, leaving 18 bases between. This CDR3 reads CAWSEYGFIRAYEQYF. The CDR3 nucleotides read TGTGCCTGGAGTGAGTACGGTTTTATCCGAGCCTACGAGCAGTACTTC.

The chain is built from TRBV10-3 and TRBJ1-4; tentatively, D is TRBD1 (6 bases). The V gene lost 4 bases and the J gene lost 6 bases, with 9 bases spanning the gap. The CDR3 covers 13 residues. The germline V gene encodes CDR1 ENHRY and CDR2 SYGVKD. The CDR3 nucleotides read TGTGCCATCAGTGTTAACAGGGATGAAAAACTGTTTTTT. Translating it yields CAISVNRDEKLFF.

The chain employs TRBV30 and TRBJ1-2; maybe TRBD1 (5 bases). This CDR3 region has 12 residues. Between the trimmed V and J ends, which lost 7 bases and 0 bases, there was a span of 9 bases. Germline-derived CDR1 and CDR2 are GTSNPN and SVGIG (reference sequence). In nucleotides, the CDR3 is TGTGCCTCCAGGGTGGCTAACTATGGCTACACCTTC. Protein sequence: CASRVANYGYTF.

V is TRBV7-9 and J is TRBJ2-7; D gene unclear. Germline V CDR1 and CDR2: SEHNR, FQNEAQ (reference sequence). CDR3 size: 13 residues. The V end lost 5 bases, the J end lost 2 bases, and 10 bases lay between the germline ends. This CDR3 reads CASSHSGAYEQYF. CDR3 nucleotide sequence: TGTGCCAGCAGCCACTCGGGTGCCTACGAGCAGTACTTC.